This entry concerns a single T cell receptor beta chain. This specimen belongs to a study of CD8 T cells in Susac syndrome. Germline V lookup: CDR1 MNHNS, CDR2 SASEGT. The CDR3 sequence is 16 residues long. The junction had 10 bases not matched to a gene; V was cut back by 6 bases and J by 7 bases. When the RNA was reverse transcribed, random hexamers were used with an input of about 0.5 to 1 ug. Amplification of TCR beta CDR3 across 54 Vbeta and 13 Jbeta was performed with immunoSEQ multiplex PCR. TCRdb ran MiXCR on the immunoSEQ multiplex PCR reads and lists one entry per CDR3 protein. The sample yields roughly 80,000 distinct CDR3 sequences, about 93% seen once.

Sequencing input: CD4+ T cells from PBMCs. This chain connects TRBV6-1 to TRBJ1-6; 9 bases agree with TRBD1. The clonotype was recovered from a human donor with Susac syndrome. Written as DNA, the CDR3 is TGTGCCAGCAGCCTATTTTGGGACAGGGAGAATTCACCCCTCCACTTT. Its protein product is CASSLFWDRENSPLHF.